This T cell receptor (beta chain) was observed in a study of blood T cell repertoires in COVID-19. Generated by immunoSEQ multiplex PCR, the TCRdb table keeps only in-frame clones and is missing some. The sample includes about 38,000 clones, around 84% seen only once; the top ten take approximately 1.6%. CDR1 and CDR2 (germline): SGHRS, YFSETQ. The CDR3 is 18 amino acids. V trimming: 2 bases; J trimming: 3 bases; junction bases outside the gene matches: 10. The clonotype originates from a man aged 55 to 69 with COVID-19, enrolled during active disease. Sequencing input: peripheral blood. V gene TRBV5-1 combines with J gene TRBJ1-4; 10 bases line up with TRBD1. CDR3 DNA sequence: TGCGCCAGCAGCTTCGGGACAGGGGCACGTTTGGCTAATGAAAAACTGTTTTTT. Encoded protein: CASSFGTGARLANEKLFF.